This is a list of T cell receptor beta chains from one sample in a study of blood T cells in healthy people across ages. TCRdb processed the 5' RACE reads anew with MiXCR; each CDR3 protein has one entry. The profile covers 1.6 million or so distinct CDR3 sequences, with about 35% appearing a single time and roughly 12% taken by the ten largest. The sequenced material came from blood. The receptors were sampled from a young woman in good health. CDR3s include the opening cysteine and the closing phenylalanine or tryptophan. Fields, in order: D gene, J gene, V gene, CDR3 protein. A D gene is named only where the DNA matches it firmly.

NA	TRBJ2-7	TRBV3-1	CASSQGSGRGGYEQYF
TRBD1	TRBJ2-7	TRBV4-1	CASSPLVGQESYEQYF
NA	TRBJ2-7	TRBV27	CASSLTRGANYEQYF
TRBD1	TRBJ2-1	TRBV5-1	CASSLVGDRAYNEQFF
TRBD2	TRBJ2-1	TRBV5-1	CASSLATTSGKRYNEQFF
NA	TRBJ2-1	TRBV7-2	CASGEQGTYNEQFF
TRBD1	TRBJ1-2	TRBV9	CASSGTGGAGVYGYTF
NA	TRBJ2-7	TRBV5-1	CASSLEGPAYEQYF
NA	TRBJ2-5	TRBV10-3	CAITRDPLETQYF
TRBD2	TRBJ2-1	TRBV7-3	CASSPNLAGASYNEQFF
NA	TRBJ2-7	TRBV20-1	CSATSGQDISYEQYF
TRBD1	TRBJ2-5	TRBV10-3	CATSHGPGQGQETQYF
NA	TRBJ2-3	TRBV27	CASSLWGADTQYF
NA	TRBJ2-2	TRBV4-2	CASRRLGDTGELFF
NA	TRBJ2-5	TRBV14	CASSQSGFLGNEQYF
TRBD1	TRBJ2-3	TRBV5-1	CASSSLDREADTQYF
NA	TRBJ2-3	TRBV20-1	CSAARDSTQYF
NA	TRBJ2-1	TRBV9	CTSSVYPEGYNGQFF
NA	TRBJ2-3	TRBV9	CASSVGVGVGTDTQYF
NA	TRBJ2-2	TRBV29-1	CSVEDANTGELFF
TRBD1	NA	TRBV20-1	CSSPQGDHEQYF
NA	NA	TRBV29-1	CSVNSIKGTQYF
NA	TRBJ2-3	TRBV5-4	CASSSYSADTQYF
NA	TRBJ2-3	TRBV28	CASSFESSTDTQYF
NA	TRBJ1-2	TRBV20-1	CSARKPGVYGYTF
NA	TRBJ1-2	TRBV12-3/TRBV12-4	CASSPRLSGYTF
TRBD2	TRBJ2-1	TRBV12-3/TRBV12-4	CASRVLAGVNEQFF
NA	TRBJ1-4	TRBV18	CANSGPGGNEKLFF
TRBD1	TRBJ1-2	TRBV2	CASRGTGGIGYTF
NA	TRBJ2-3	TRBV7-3	CASSLVGGDTQYF
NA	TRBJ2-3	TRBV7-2	CASSSTGSIDTQYF
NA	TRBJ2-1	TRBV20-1	CSALRARGIHEQFF
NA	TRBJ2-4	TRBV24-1	CATSDTGCGAKNIQYF
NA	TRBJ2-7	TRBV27	CASSSATHYEQYF
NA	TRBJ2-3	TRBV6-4	CASSDTGSMDTQYF
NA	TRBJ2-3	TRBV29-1	CSVEGDISGPDTQYF
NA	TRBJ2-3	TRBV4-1	CASSPQLAGATDTQYF
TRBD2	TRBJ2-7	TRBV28	CATYPGGLAGNEQYF
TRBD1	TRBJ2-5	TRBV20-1	CSARTGGAETQYF
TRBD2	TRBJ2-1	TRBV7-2	CASSLMGAGGLNEQFF
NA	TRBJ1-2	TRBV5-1	CASSTRGHNYGYTF
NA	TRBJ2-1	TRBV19	CASSIKGGYNEQFF
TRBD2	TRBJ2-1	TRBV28	CASSASGLPYNEQFF